The clone carrying this T cell receptor beta chain was recorded many times. As yet, its antigen is unknown. Synthesis of cDNA used 5'RACE (with 10-nucleotide random UMIs). Every sequencing run gave over 200 million TCR-beta sequences, taken from 15-18 subjects. TCRdb itself ran the 5' RACE reads through MiXCR, one entry per CDR3 protein. The sample has some 57,000 distinct CDR3 sequences; around 4.8% are singletons. These data are taken from a study of neurological immune-mediated disorders. Points from the study as a whole: One related-CDR3 cluster, which may be a signature, held the repertoires of 18 of 34 multiple sclerosis patients after phylogenetic grouping.

The CDR3 sequence is 15 residues long. J was trimmed by 0 bases and V by 6 bases; bases with no gene match: 8. The germline gives CDR1 SGHRS, CDR2 YFSETQ. The gene calls are TRBV5-1 and TRBJ1-1; TRBD1 aligns across 7 bases. The material sequenced was PBMCs. The TCR was taken from a woman between 45 and 65 years old with multiple sclerosis. CDR3 sequence reads: CASNQQGIMNTEAFF. CDR3 nucleotide sequence: TGCGCCAGCAACCAACAGGGGATCATGAACACTGAAGCTTTCTTT.